These T cell receptor beta chains were read from a single sample in a study of T cells in Graves' hyperthyroidism and ophthalmopathy. TCRdb processed the multiplex PCR reads anew with MiXCR; each CDR3 protein has one entry. Of 550,000 to 600,000 distinct CDR3 sequences in the sample, about a sixth were seen once. Sequencing used blood. These receptors came from a woman aged 18 to 35 with Graves' hyperthyroidism. Both conserved end residues are part of each CDR3. Fields, in order: V gene, D gene, J gene, clone size, CDR3 DNA, CDR3 protein. The D gene is left open where the match is weak. Clone size, where shown, is once, few, many, or a class for clones that have expanded.

V gene: TRBV7-6
D gene: NA
J gene: TRBJ1-2
clone size: many
CDR3 DNA: TGTGCCAGCAGCCCGGGACGGACCTATGGCTACACCTTC
CDR3 protein: CASSPGRTYGYTF

V gene: TRBV7-6
D gene: NA
J gene: TRBJ1-2
clone size: many
CDR3 DNA: TGTGCCAGCAGCTCTAGGAGTAACTATGGCTACACCTTC
CDR3 protein: CASSSRSNYGYTF

V gene: TRBV4-1
D gene: NA
J gene: TRBJ1-2
clone size: NA
CDR3 DNA: TGCGCCAGCAGCCAAGACCCAGGGAACTATGGCTACACCTTC
CDR3 protein: CASSQDPGNYGYTF

V gene: TRBV27
D gene: NA
J gene: TRBJ2-3
clone size: many
CDR3 DNA: TGTGCCAGCAGTACACCCCCCACAGATACGCAGTATTTT
CDR3 protein: CASSTPPTDTQYF

V gene: TRBV29-1
D gene: NA
J gene: TRBJ2-2
clone size: NA
CDR3 DNA: TGCAGCGTTGGGAGAGTCGACACCGGGGAGCTGTTTTTT
CDR3 protein: CSVGRVDTGELFF

V gene: TRBV4-3
D gene: NA
J gene: TRBJ2-6
clone size: many
CDR3 DNA: TGCGCCAGCAGCCAAGATGGGCCAGGGAGGGCCAACGTCCTGACTTTC
CDR3 protein: CASSQDGPGRANVLTF

V gene: TRBV20-1
D gene: NA
J gene: TRBJ1-1
clone size: many
CDR3 DNA: TGCAGTGCTAGAGATCTGGGGGGTACTGAAGCTTTCTTT
CDR3 protein: CSARDLGGTEAFF

V gene: TRBV3-1
D gene: TRBD2
J gene: TRBJ2-4
clone size: few
CDR3 DNA: TGTGCCAGCGAGGGGCGGGGGGGCCGAGACATTCAGTACTTC
CDR3 protein: CASEGRGGRDIQYF

V gene: TRBV18
D gene: NA
J gene: TRBJ2-7
clone size: NA
CDR3 DNA: TGTGCCAGCTCACCACCGACGGGAGTATCGGTCGAGCAGTACTTC
CDR3 protein: CASSPPTGVSVEQYF

V gene: TRBV19
D gene: TRBD2
J gene: TRBJ2-1
clone size: NA
CDR3 DNA: TGTGCCAGTACCCCCCAGGGTAGCGGGGGGCGGGGTGAGCAGTTCTTC
CDR3 protein: CASTPQGSGGRGEQFF

V gene: TRBV7-9
D gene: NA
J gene: TRBJ1-3
clone size: NA
CDR3 DNA: TGTGCCAGCAGCTTAATCGGGGGACCTGGAAACACCATATATTTT
CDR3 protein: CASSLIGGPGNTIYF

V gene: TRBV3-1
D gene: NA
J gene: TRBJ1-5
clone size: few
CDR3 DNA: TGTGCCAGCAGCCAAGGAGGGGGGGCTGGTCAGCCCCAGCATTTT
CDR3 protein: CASSQGGGAGQPQHF

V gene: TRBV29-1
D gene: TRBD1
J gene: TRBJ2-7
clone size: many
CDR3 DNA: TGCAGCGTTGAGAGGACAGGGCTTTTAGGCGAGCAGTACTTC
CDR3 protein: CSVERTGLLGEQYF

V gene: TRBV12-3/TRBV12-4
D gene: TRBD2
J gene: TRBJ2-5
clone size: many
CDR3 DNA: TGTGCCAGCAGTTCTGGGACTAGCGGGGGTCCGGAGACCCAGTACTTC
CDR3 protein: CASSSGTSGGPETQYF

V gene: TRBV25-1
D gene: NA
J gene: TRBJ1-1
clone size: few
CDR3 DNA: TGTGCCAGCACCCTGACCGGCGGCACTGAAGCTTTCTTT
CDR3 protein: CASTLTGGTEAFF

V gene: TRBV18
D gene: NA
J gene: TRBJ2-3
clone size: NA
CDR3 DNA: TGTGCCAGCTCACCACGGCCCACAGATACGCAGTATTTT
CDR3 protein: CASSPRPTDTQYF

V gene: TRBV10-1
D gene: NA
J gene: TRBJ2-5
clone size: few
CDR3 DNA: TGCGCCAGCGGGGACCCGGGACGAAGGGAGACCCAGTACTTC
CDR3 protein: CASGDPGRRETQYF

V gene: TRBV6-1
D gene: TRBD2
J gene: TRBJ2-5
clone size: NA
CDR3 DNA: TGTGCCAGCAGTGAGACTAGCGGGGAAGAGACCCAGTACTTC
CDR3 protein: CASSETSGEETQYF

V gene: TRBV19
D gene: NA
J gene: TRBJ2-5
clone size: many
CDR3 DNA: TGTGCCAGGCCGGGTTGTAACCTCCAAGAGACCCAGTACTTC
CDR3 protein: CARPGCNLQETQYF

V gene: TRBV7-2
D gene: NA
J gene: TRBJ2-4
clone size: NA
CDR3 DNA: TGTGCCAGCAGCTTGACGGGGTTTTCAGCCAAAAACATTCAGTACTTC
CDR3 protein: CASSLTGFSAKNIQYF

V gene: TRBV14
D gene: NA
J gene: TRBJ2-3
clone size: many
CDR3 DNA: TGTGCCAGCAGCCAAGTCCGACACACGCAGTATTTT
CDR3 protein: CASSQVRHTQYF

V gene: TRBV12-3/TRBV12-4
D gene: TRBD1
J gene: TRBJ1-5
clone size: many
CDR3 DNA: TGTGCCAGCAGTTCCGGAGGACAGGGGCCGTATAGCAATCAGCCCCAGCATTTT
CDR3 protein: CASSSGGQGPYSNQPQHF

V gene: TRBV18
D gene: TRBD1
J gene: TRBJ2-5
clone size: NA
CDR3 DNA: TGTGCCAGCTCACCACGAGGGACAGAAAAAGAGACCCAGTACTTC
CDR3 protein: CASSPRGTEKETQYF

V gene: TRBV7-9
D gene: TRBD2
J gene: TRBJ2-3
clone size: few
CDR3 DNA: TGTGCCAGCAGCTTTGCGGGGGGAGGCACAGATACGCAGTATTTT
CDR3 protein: CASSFAGGGTDTQYF

V gene: TRBV12-3/TRBV12-4
D gene: NA
J gene: TRBJ1-1
clone size: many
CDR3 DNA: TGTGCCAGCAGTTCCCCTTTCACTGAAGCTTTCTTT
CDR3 protein: CASSSPFTEAFF

V gene: TRBV20-1
D gene: NA
J gene: TRBJ2-7
clone size: few
CDR3 DNA: TGCAGTGCTAGATCGTACGGGGGGCACGGGTACGAGCAGTACTTC
CDR3 protein: CSARSYGGHGYEQYF

V gene: TRBV2
D gene: NA
J gene: TRBJ1-2
clone size: many
CDR3 DNA: TGTGCCAGCAGTGAAGTTGCAGGAACCACCTATGGCTACACCTTC
CDR3 protein: CASSEVAGTTYGYTF

V gene: TRBV18
D gene: NA
J gene: TRBJ2-3
clone size: NA
CDR3 DNA: TGTGCCAGCTCACCACCCGATGGTTCTAGCACAGATACGCAGTATTTT
CDR3 protein: CASSPPDGSSTDTQYF

V gene: TRBV12-3/TRBV12-4
D gene: NA
J gene: TRBJ2-3
clone size: many
CDR3 DNA: TGTGCCAGCAGTTTAAAAGGGATGCGAGCCTCTAGCACAGATACGCAGTATTTT
CDR3 protein: CASSLKGMRASSTDTQYF

V gene: TRBV19
D gene: NA
J gene: TRBJ2-5
clone size: few
CDR3 DNA: TGTGCCAGTAGTACCCGGGACGCCCGTCGAGAGACCCAGTACTTC
CDR3 protein: CASSTRDARRETQYF

V gene: TRBV12-3/TRBV12-4
D gene: NA
J gene: TRBJ2-6
clone size: many
CDR3 DNA: TGTGCCAGCAGTCCGAAACGGAACCAAAGGGGAGCCTCCTCTGGGGCCAACGTCCTGACTTTC
CDR3 protein: CASSPKRNQRGASSGANVLTF

V gene: TRBV20-1
D gene: NA
J gene: TRBJ2-5
clone size: many
CDR3 DNA: TGCAGTGCCAGACCTAGGTTTAGCGGTCAAGAGACCCAGTACTTC
CDR3 protein: CSARPRFSGQETQYF

V gene: TRBV6-2/TRBV6-3
D gene: TRBD2
J gene: TRBJ2-2
clone size: few
CDR3 DNA: TGTGCCAGCAGAACTTCGCGGGGGGGCCCGGGCACCGGGGAGCTGTTTTTT
CDR3 protein: CASRTSRGGPGTGELFF

V gene: TRBV15
D gene: NA
J gene: TRBJ2-7
clone size: NA
CDR3 DNA: TGTGCCACCAGCAGAGATTTCGGCTTTGAGCAGTACTTC
CDR3 protein: CATSRDFGFEQYF

V gene: TRBV5-8
D gene: TRBD2
J gene: TRBJ2-3
clone size: many
CDR3 DNA: TGTGCCAGCAGCTGGGGACTAGCGGGAGGAACGTCGGGCACAGATACGCAGTATTTT
CDR3 protein: CASSWGLAGGTSGTDTQYF

V gene: TRBV19
D gene: TRBD1
J gene: TRBJ2-5
clone size: NA
CDR3 DNA: TGTGCCAGTAGTATACCGGGACAGGGGAGAGAGACCCAGTACTTC
CDR3 protein: CASSIPGQGRETQYF

V gene: TRBV10-2
D gene: NA
J gene: TRBJ1-5
clone size: NA
CDR3 DNA: TGCGCCAGCAGTAAAAGGGATAGCAATCAGCCCCAGCATTTT
CDR3 protein: CASSKRDSNQPQHF